This TCR beta chain was sequenced for a study of identical twins. The V and J ends lost 1 base and 7 bases respectively, with 7 bases between them. The CDR3 has 11 residues. Germline CDR1 is SQVTM and CDR2 is ANQGSEA. On this clonotype itself: What it binds is not known.

Findings and caveats of the study: Cord blood's abundant beta clonotypes had fewer insertions, unlike memory repertoires.

Template switching added a universal primer site; cDNA carried unique molecular identifiers. TCRdb re-called the 5' RACE reads with MiXCR, one entry per CDR3 protein. This sample carries 17,000 or so distinct CDR3 sequences, 69% of them seen once, and the ten largest clones take around 6.4%. Sequenced: memory (CD45RO+) T cells sorted from blood. The chain is built from TRBV29-1 and TRBJ1-2, with D unclear. The receptor comes from a woman between 18 and 29 years old in good health. This table probably holds off-target reads from a library built for another chain. The CDR3 loop is CSVEAGFGYTF. The CDR3 DNA sequence: TGCAGCGTTGAAGCCGGGTTTGGCTACACCTTC. Together with reference TRBV29-1 and TRBJ1-2, the CDR3 gives the full variable domain: SAVISQKPSRDICQRGTSLTIQCQVDSQVTMMFWYRQQPGQSLTLIATANQGSEATYESGFVIDKFPISRPNLTFSTLTVSNMSPEDSSIYLCSVEAGFGYTFGSGTRLTVV.